This entry lists 6 T cell receptor beta chains sequenced from one sample in a study of early T cells in non-severe SARS-CoV-2 infection. Via MiXCR, TCRdb re-called the 5' RACE reads, giving one row per CDR3 protein. The table records fewer than 75,000 distinct CDR3 sequences, around 20% of them present only once. The sequencing used whole blood, collected at baseline. These receptors were collected from an adult who was a healthcare worker with PCR-confirmed SARS-CoV-2 infection or an uninfected control (not recorded which).

The J gene is TRBJ2-3, the V gene TRBV7-3; the match to TRBD2 covers 8 bases. V lost 5 bases to trimming and J lost 7 bases; unmatched junction nucleotides: 8. CDR3 length: 14 amino acids. Per germline, CDR1 SGHTA and CDR2 FQGTGA. CDR3 in DNA: TGTGCCAGCAGCCCCCCGGGGGGGCATAATACGCAGTATTTT. It encodes CASSPPGGHNTQYF. Looking up the rest from reference TRBV7-3 and TRBJ2-3 gives the full variable domain: GAGVSQTPSNKVTEKGKYVELRCDPISGHTALYWYRQSLGQGPEFLIYFQGTGAADDSGLPNDRFFAVRPEGSVSTLKIQRTERGDSAVYLCASSPPGGHNTQYFGPGTRLTVL.

CDR3 loop: CASSPSGGHYNEQFF. The DNA of the CDR3 is TGTGCCAGCAGCCCTAGCGGGGGGCACTACAATGAGCAGTTCTTC. J is TRBJ2-1 and V is TRBV7-9, with 11 bases that match TRBD2. V was clipped by 5 bases and J by 3 bases; unmatched bases: 3. CDR1 is SEHNR, CDR2 FQNEAQ, per germline (reference sequence). The CDR3 has 15 amino acids.

This clonotype was seen ten or more times. The J gene is TRBJ2-7, the V gene TRBV21-1; TRBD1 is the table's D call and was not checked against the DNA. TRBV21-1 is assigned pseudogene status. This CDR3 region has 14 residues. The CDR3 DNA sequence: TGTGCCAGCAGCAAAGGGGACAGAACTTACGAGCAGTACTTC. Its protein is CASSKGDRTYEQYF.

The J gene is TRBJ2-7, the V gene TRBV3-1, with D tentatively TRBD1 (5 bases). The CDR3 extends over 13 amino acids. Trimming stripped 4 bases from V and 6 bases from J, with 13 bases between. Germline lookup yields CDR1 LGHDT and CDR2 YNNKEL (reference sequence). CDR3 sequence (DNA): TGTGCCAGCAGCCCAGGACACTCAGGCGAGCAGTACTTC. Its translation is CASSPGHSGEQYF.

This clonotype was detected many times. The V call is TRBV9, the J call TRBJ2-5; 12 nucleotides agree with TRBD2. This CDR3 is 15 amino acids long. CDR1 and CDR2 (germline): SGDLS, YYNGEE. The V gene end was trimmed by 7 bases and the J gene end by 2 bases; junction bases not matched to a gene: 6. CDR3 protein: CASQRGTSGQETQYF. Written as DNA, the CDR3 is TGTGCCAGCCAAAGAGGGACTAGCGGGCAAGAGACCCAGTACTTC.

The chain employs TRBV5-3 and TRBJ1-3; a possible D gene is TRBD1 (5 bases). TRBV5-3 is flagged as an ORF with uncertain function. V was cut by 6 bases and J by 2 bases, with 15 bases left in between. This CDR3 has 15 residues. This CDR3 is CARTSPRGAGNTIYF. The CDR3 DNA sequence: TGTGCCAGAACCTCGCCACGAGGGGCTGGAAACACCATATATTTT.